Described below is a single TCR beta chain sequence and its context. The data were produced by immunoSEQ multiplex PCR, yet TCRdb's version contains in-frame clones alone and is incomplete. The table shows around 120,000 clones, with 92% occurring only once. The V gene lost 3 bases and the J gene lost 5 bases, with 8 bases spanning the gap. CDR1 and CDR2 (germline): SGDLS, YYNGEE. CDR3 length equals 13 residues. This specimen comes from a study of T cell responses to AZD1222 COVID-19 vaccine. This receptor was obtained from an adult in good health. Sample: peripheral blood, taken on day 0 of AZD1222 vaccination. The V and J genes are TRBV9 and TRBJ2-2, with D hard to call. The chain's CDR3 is CASSGSWTGELFF. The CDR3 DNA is TGTGCCAGCAGCGGATCGTGGACCGGGGAGCTGTTTTTT.